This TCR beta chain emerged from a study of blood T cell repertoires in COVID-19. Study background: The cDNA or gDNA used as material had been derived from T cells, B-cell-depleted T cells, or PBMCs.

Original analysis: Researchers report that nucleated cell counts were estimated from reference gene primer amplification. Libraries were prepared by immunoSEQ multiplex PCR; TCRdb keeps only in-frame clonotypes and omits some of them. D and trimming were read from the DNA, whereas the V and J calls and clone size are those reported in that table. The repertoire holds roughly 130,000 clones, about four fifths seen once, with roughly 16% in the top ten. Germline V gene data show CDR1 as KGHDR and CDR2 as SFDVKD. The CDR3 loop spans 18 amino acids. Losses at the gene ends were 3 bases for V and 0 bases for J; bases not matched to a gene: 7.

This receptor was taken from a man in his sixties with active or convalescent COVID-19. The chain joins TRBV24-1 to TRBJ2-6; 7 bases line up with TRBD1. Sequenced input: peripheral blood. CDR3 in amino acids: CATSDTTGQSSGANVLTF. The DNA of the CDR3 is TGTGCCACCAGTGATACTACGGGACAGAGCTCTGGGGCCAACGTCCTGACTTTC.